This TCR beta chain was profiled in a study of blood T cell repertoires in COVID-19. Cohorts were based on clinical histories the participants reported. CDR1 and CDR2 from the germline V gene are SGHTA and FQGNSA. The CDR3 is made up of 13 amino acids. V shed 0 bases and J shed 7 bases, with 9 bases lying between them. Assay used: immunoSEQ multiplex PCR; TCRdb lists only in-frame clones, some missing. The sample contains over 350,000 clones, roughly 90% of which appear only once. This clonotype was sampled from a woman under 40 with acute COVID-19. V and J are TRBV7-2 and TRBJ1-1; D gene uncertain. Sequencing was done on a sample of PBMCs or T cells enriched from blood (not recorded which). The CDR3 nucleotides are TGTGCCAGCAGCTTAGCTCCAGCGGTTGAAGCTTTCTTT. It is translated as CASSLAPAVEAFF.